The text below deals with one T cell receptor beta chain. No antigen is known for it. Reverse transcribing all isolated RNA meant expressed TCRB transcripts were sequenced. Profiled with immunoSEQ multiplex PCR; TCRdb holds only in-frame clones, not every one. The sample yields about 650,000 clones, 12% seen once. Germline V gives CDR1 MNHEY, CDR2 SMNVEV (reference sequence). The length of the CDR3 is 16 residues. Between the trimmed V and J ends, which lost 4 bases and 0 bases, there was a span of 10 bases. This sample stems from a study of beta chain features in type 1 diabetes. Overall study context: No patient-donor differences in age, gender, total cells or subset yield. Study conclusions and caveats: For patients, the naive, central memory and Treg TCRB repertoires appeared more alike than for healthy donors. All four CD4+ subsets of Type 1 diabetes patients contained TCRB CDR3s that were moderately but significantly shorter. Equally in patients and controls, PCR might preferentially amplify shorter templates.

Isolation of CD4+ naive, central memory, regulatory and stem cell-like memory cells was achieved by sorting via CD45RO/CCR7/CD25/CD127/CD95/CD27. Sequenced input: naive CD4+ T cells from blood. This clonotype was obtained from a man younger than 40 with type 1 diabetes. The rearrangement joins TRBV27 to TRBJ2-6; the D is unclear. CDR3 nucleotides: TGTGCCAGCAGTTGGGCGGATTCCTCTGGGGCCAACGTCCTGACTTTC. Protein: CASSWADSSGANVLTF.